The present entry profiles one TCR beta chain with its context. Its specificity is not known. In germline, CDR1 is SGDLS, CDR2 YYNGEE. The CDR3 has 13 amino acids. Trimming took 3 bases from V and 5 from J, leaving 12 bases between them. This sample was included in a study of blood T cells in healthy people across ages. Overall study results and limits: Total diversity from one million sequenced T cells was likely underestimated. PBMCs were not sorted, which prevented a conclusive comparison of naive versus antigen-experienced cells. Among long-lived donors, naive CD4+ cells were more numerous and diversity higher than in aged donors.

Next came a second PCR, run for roughly 7 to 12 cycles, which used a sample-barcoded 5' primer along with a J-beta primer mix. A template-switch adaptor with 12 random nucleotides tagged each cDNA molecule. TCRdb fed the 5' RACE reads into MiXCR, producing one record per CDR3 protein. Here the sample spans 380,000 or so distinct CDR3 sequences, about 55% being singletons. The sample consisted of blood. This rearrangement joins TRBV9 to TRBJ2-7; no clear D gene. The receptor comes from a man aged 60 to 75 in good health. CDR3 in DNA: TGTGCCAGCAGCGCTGCCTCCCTCCACGAGCAGTACTTC. Translation: CASSAASLHEQYF.